The rows below give T cell receptor beta chains drawn from one sample of a study of cytomegalovirus exposure and HLA in healthy donors. Assay used: immunoSEQ multiplex PCR; TCRdb lists only in-frame clones, some missing. The profile shows fewer than 200,000 clones, around 88% of them singletons. Sequenced sample: PBMCs. Receptors originate from a woman younger than 45 in good health and CMV-seronegative. Both conserved end residues are part of each CDR3. The D gene is left open where the match is weak. Expanded clones get a size class; other rows say once, few or many, or leave the size out.

cdr3_nt | cdr3_aa | j_call | clone_size | v_call | d_call
TGCGCCAGCAGCCAAGCGGGGTACACTGAAGCTTTCTTT | CASSQAGYTEAFF | TRBJ1-1 | few | TRBV4-3 | NA
TGTGCCAGCAGTTTAGGGGACAGGGGGCCCAATCAGCCCCAGCATTTT | CASSLGDRGPNQPQHF | TRBJ1-5 | NA | TRBV28 | TRBD1
TGCAGCATACTACAGGGAATGAACACTGAAGCTTTCTTT | CSILQGMNTEAFF | TRBJ1-1 | NA | TRBV29-1 | NA
TGTGCCAGCAGCTTGCGGTACTACGAGCAGTACTTC | CASSLRYYEQYF | TRBJ2-7 | NA | TRBV5-8 | NA
TGTGCCAGTAGTATCACCCGGGACTCTGGAAACACCATATATTTT | CASSITRDSGNTIYF | TRBJ1-3 | NA | TRBV19 | NA
TGTGCCAGCAGTTTATTTCAACAGATCGCCGGAGCTTTCTTT | CASSLFQQIAGAFF | TRBJ1-1 | NA | TRBV28 | NA
TGTGCCAGCAGTCCATATCCGGACGAGCAGTACTTC | CASSPYPDEQYF | TRBJ2-7 | NA | TRBV25-1 | NA
TGTGCCAGCAGCCCTCGGACAGGGGAGGGATACAATGAGCAGTTCTTC | CASSPRTGEGYNEQFF | TRBJ2-1 | NA | TRBV11-3 | TRBD1
TGCGCCAGCAGCCAAGACCCGATCGGGGTAAATGAGCAGTTCTTC | CASSQDPIGVNEQFF | TRBJ2-1 | few | TRBV4-1 | NA
TGCAGCGTTGTGACCCCAGGGAATATGAACACTGAAGCTTTCTTT | CSVVTPGNMNTEAFF | TRBJ1-1 | NA | TRBV29-1 | NA
TGTGCCAGCAGCGCCCCACAGGTAACGGTTGGCTACACCTTC | CASSAPQVTVGYTF | TRBJ1-2 | NA | TRBV7-2 | NA
TGTGCCACCAGCAGGGACAGGGGAGTGGTCACCGGGGAGCTGTTTTTT | CATSRDRGVVTGELFF | TRBJ2-2 | NA | TRBV15 | TRBD1
TGTGCCAGCAGCTTAGGGGGGAGGGAGACCCGGTACTTC | CASSLGGRETRYF | TRBJ2-5 | NA | TRBV7-9 | TRBD2
TGTGCCAGCTCAATGGGACAGGGGTATGGCTACACCTTC | CASSMGQGYGYTF | TRBJ1-2 | NA | TRBV18 | TRBD1
TGTGCCAGCAGTTCCGGGGGGAGCTCCTACAATGAGCAGTTCTTC | CASSSGGSSYNEQFF | TRBJ2-1 | NA | TRBV28 | TRBD2
TGCGCCAGCAGCCAAGGGGCGGGAGGACAGGGGTATGAAAAACTGTTTTTT | CASSQGAGGQGYEKLFF | TRBJ1-4 | few | TRBV4-1 | TRBD1
TGCGCCAGCAGCGGACTAGCGAGCGGGATTAACAATGAGCAGTTCTTC | CASSGLASGINNEQFF | TRBJ2-1 | NA | TRBV5-1 | TRBD2
TGTGCCAGCAGCTTAAGCTTAAGCGGGGGCACCGGGGAGCTGTTTTTT | CASSLSLSGGTGELFF | TRBJ2-2 | NA | TRBV7-3 | TRBD2
TGTGCCAGCTCACGAACATCAGGGGCCGAGAACACTGAAGCTTTCTTT | CASSRTSGAENTEAFF | TRBJ1-1 | NA | TRBV18 | NA
TGTGCCACCCTACCCCGGGACAGGGGGCGAGGAAACACCATATATTTT | CATLPRDRGRGNTIYF | TRBJ1-3 | NA | TRBV28 | TRBD1
TGTGCCAGCAGTTTGACGGGTAACTATGGCTATACCTTC | CASSLTGNYGYTF | TRBJ1-2 | NA | TRBV27 | NA
TGTGCCAGTAGGACCAACAGGGATCGTGGAGATACGCAGTATTTT | CASRTNRDRGDTQYF | TRBJ2-3 | NA | TRBV19 | NA
TGCGCCAGCAGCTTGGAAGCTTTAGACACCTACGAGCAGTACTTC | CASSLEALDTYEQYF | TRBJ2-7 | once | TRBV5-1 | NA
TGCAGCGTTCCTTGGCAGGGGGCGAATGGCTACACCTTC | CSVPWQGANGYTF | TRBJ1-2 | NA | TRBV29-1 | TRBD1
TGTGCCACCTCCCGGGGTCGGGGGGAAAAACTGTTTTTT | CATSRGRGEKLFF | TRBJ1-4 | NA | TRBV15 | NA
TGTGCCAGCAGCTCTCCGGGACTAGGTTTTGATGAGCAGTTCTTC | CASSSPGLGFDEQFF | TRBJ2-1 | NA | TRBV5-4 | TRBD2
TGTGCCAGCAGACCACAGGGGGATCAGCCCCAGCATTTT | CASRPQGDQPQHF | TRBJ1-5 | few | TRBV6-5 | TRBD1
TGTGCCAGCTCCCGGACAGGGGTCCTGGGCGAGCAGTACTTC | CASSRTGVLGEQYF | TRBJ2-7 | once | TRBV18 | TRBD1
TGTGCCAGCAGTCTCAGGGGTGGTACGAACACCGGGGAGCTGTTTTTT | CASSLRGGTNTGELFF | TRBJ2-2 | NA | TRBV7-9 | NA
TGCGCCAGCAGTGAGTCGGGCGGGAGATCCTACGAGCAGTACTTC | CASSESGGRSYEQYF | TRBJ2-7 | NA | TRBV10-2 | TRBD2
TGTGCCAGCAGCTTAAATCCAGGGGTAGCCACAGATACGCAGTATTTT | CASSLNPGVATDTQYF | TRBJ2-3 | NA | TRBV7-2 | NA
TGTGCCAGCACCGCAACCGACTTCTCAAGGAATGAGCAGTTCTTC | CASTATDFSRNEQFF | TRBJ2-1 | NA | TRBV28 | NA
TGTGCCAGCACTATCGGACAGCTAGGCGAGCAGTACTTC | CASTIGQLGEQYF | TRBJ2-7 | NA | TRBV2 | NA
TGTGCCAGCTCACCGTCCAGGGGAGTAGGCTACACCTTC | CASSPSRGVGYTF | TRBJ1-2 | NA | TRBV18 | NA
TGTGCCACGAGGCCTCGCGGGAACACTGAAGCTTTCTTT | CATRPRGNTEAFF | TRBJ1-1 | once | TRBV19 | NA
TGTGCCAGCAGCTTAGTAGGGACAGGGGTAGGGACTGAAGCTTTCTTT | CASSLVGTGVGTEAFF | TRBJ1-1 | NA | TRBV7-8 | TRBD1
TGTGCCAGTAGTACATGGGACAGCTATTCACCCCTCCACTTT | CASSTWDSYSPLHF | TRBJ1-6 | NA | TRBV19 | TRBD1
TGTGCCTGGAGTGTAGGGGTCTGGACTAGCGAGAACAATGAGCAGTTCTTC | CAWSVGVWTSENNEQFF | TRBJ2-1 | NA | TRBV30 | TRBD2
TGTGCCACCAGCAGAGGGCGGGGACTGGCTGGAAACACCATATATTTT | CATSRGRGLAGNTIYF | TRBJ1-3 | NA | TRBV15 | NA
TGCGCCAGCAGCCAAGGACTCGGGGGAGCCTACGAGCAGTACTTC | CASSQGLGGAYEQYF | TRBJ2-7 | NA | TRBV4-3 | NA
TGCAGCGTTGATTGGCACAAGAACACTGAAGCTTTCTTT | CSVDWHKNTEAFF | TRBJ1-1 | NA | TRBV29-1 | NA
TGTGCCAGCAGCCAACAAAAGAACACTGAAGCTTTCTTT | CASSQQKNTEAFF | TRBJ1-1 | few | TRBV16 | NA
TGTGCCAGCAGCTTAGCGGGAGAGACGGATCTCTATGGCTACACCTTC | CASSLAGETDLYGYTF | TRBJ1-2 | NA | TRBV7-9 | NA
TGTGCCAGCAGTTTGACAGGGCGCTATGGGATGAACACTGAAGCTTTCTTT | CASSLTGRYGMNTEAFF | TRBJ1-1 | NA | TRBV28 | TRBD1
TGTGCCAGTAGTAAAAGGGACACGGCCTACAATGAGCAGTTCTTC | CASSKRDTAYNEQFF | TRBJ2-1 | NA | TRBV19 | NA
TGTGCCAGCAGTCATAATAGCGGGAGGAACGAGCAGTACTTC | CASSHNSGRNEQYF | TRBJ2-7 | NA | TRBV28 | TRBD2
TGTGCCAGCAGAGTCGACAGGGCACGTCCCTACGAGCAGTACTTC | CASRVDRARPYEQYF | TRBJ2-7 | once | TRBV2 | TRBD1
TGTGCCAGCAGCCCAGGGACTAGGGACACCGGGGAGCTGTTTTTT | CASSPGTRDTGELFF | TRBJ2-2 | once | TRBV7-8 | TRBD2
TGTGCCAGCAGTGAAGGAGTAGCGGCGAGGGGCGGGGAGCTGTTTTTT | CASSEGVAARGGELFF | TRBJ2-2 | NA | TRBV6-4 | NA
TGTGCCAGCAGTCCCCGGTGGGAGGTGGGTCAGCCCCAGCATTTT | CASSPRWEVGQPQHF | TRBJ1-5 | NA | TRBV6-1 | NA
TGTGCCAGTAGTCCCCGGGGGGGCGCCGGTAATTCACCCCTCCACTTT | CASSPRGGAGNSPLHF | TRBJ1-6 | NA | TRBV19 | NA
TGTGCCAGCAGTGTCGGCCTAGCGGGAGCCTACAATGAGCAGTTCTTC | CASSVGLAGAYNEQFF | TRBJ2-1 | once | TRBV2 | TRBD2
TGTGCCAGCAGTTACTCAGCGGGGGGCTCCTACGAGCAGTACTTC | CASSYSAGGSYEQYF | TRBJ2-7 | NA | TRBV6-6 | TRBD2
TGTGCCAGCAGTTACTCATCCCAGGGTTGGGAGCAGTTCTTC | CASSYSSQGWEQFF | TRBJ2-1 | NA | TRBV6-5 | NA
TGCGCCAGCAGCTTGGCCGGCTGGGAGACTGAAGCTTTCTTT | CASSLAGWETEAFF | TRBJ1-1 | NA | TRBV5-1 | NA
TGTGCCAGCAGTCCATTTAGCGGGATTGCCTCTGGGGCCAACGTCCTGACTTTC | CASSPFSGIASGANVLTF | TRBJ2-6 | NA | TRBV27 | TRBD2
TGTGCCAGCAGCTTGGAGGGAGTTTCTGGAAACACCATATATTTT | CASSLEGVSGNTIYF | TRBJ1-3 | NA | TRBV5-8 | NA
TGTGCCAGCAGTTACTTTGCTAGTAACTATGGCTACACCTTC | CASSYFASNYGYTF | TRBJ1-2 | NA | TRBV6-5 | NA
TGTGCCAGCAGCCCTCCCGTGCTCAAACCACTCAATCCCTACGAGCAGTACTTC | CASSPPVLKPLNPYEQYF | TRBJ2-7 | NA | TRBV7-9 | NA
TGTGCCAGCAGCCCCCCCCAGGCAGGTTACGGCTACACCTTC | CASSPPQAGYGYTF | TRBJ1-2 | NA | TRBV9 | NA